This paragraph covers one TCR beta chain sequence. This sample is part of a study of blood T cell repertoires in COVID-19. The CDR3 has 11 residues. V was pared by 6 bases and J by 4 bases, with 6 bases between. Germline V gene sequence: CDR1 SGHAT, CDR2 FQNNGV. Profiled with immunoSEQ multiplex PCR; TCRdb holds only in-frame clones, not every one. The sample contains 63,000 or so clones, roughly 85% of which appear only once. The chain has TRBV11-2 and TRBJ1-1; no clear D gene. The sample comprised peripheral blood. The receptor was derived from a human donor in a cohort sampled during active COVID-19. The CDR3 sequence is CASSGLTEAFF. CDR3 coding DNA: TGTGCCAGCAGTGGACTCACTGAAGCTTTCTTT.